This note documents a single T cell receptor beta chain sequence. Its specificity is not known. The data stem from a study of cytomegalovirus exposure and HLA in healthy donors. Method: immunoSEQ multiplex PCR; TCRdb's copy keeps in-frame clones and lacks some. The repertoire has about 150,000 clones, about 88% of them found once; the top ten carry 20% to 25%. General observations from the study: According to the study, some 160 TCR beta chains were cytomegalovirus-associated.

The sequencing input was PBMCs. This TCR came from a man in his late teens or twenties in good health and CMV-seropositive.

In nucleotides, the CDR3 is TGTGCCAGCAGCATTAGCGGGGGTGGGAATGAGCAGTTCTTC. Translated, it gives CASSISGGGNEQFF. The chain is built from TRBV9 and TRBJ2-1; 9 bases line up with TRBD2. V shed 4 bases, J shed 7 bases, and the junction held 6 bases outside the gene matches. This CDR3 is 14 amino acids long. Per the germline V gene, CDR1 is SGDLS and CDR2 is YYNGEE.